This T cell receptor (beta chain) derives from a study of blood T cell repertoires in COVID-19. In the study overall: The analysed material was cDNA or gDNA that came from T cells, B-cell-depleted T cells, or PBMCs.

In the original analysis: Amplifying reference gene primers gave estimates of nucleated cell counts. The assay was immunoSEQ multiplex PCR, and TCRdb's table has in-frame clones only and misses some. V and J calls and clone size are those listed in that table; D and trimming were worked out from the DNA. The sample includes some 180,000 clones, around 83% of them seen just once. The CDR3 is made up of 14 amino acids. V lost 2 bases to trimming and J lost 3 bases, with 10 bases between them. Looked up from germline, CDR1 is MNHEY and CDR2 is SVGAGI. Sequencing was done on a sample of peripheral blood. The TCR sequence derives from a woman in her seventies who had recovered from COVID-19. The chain employs TRBV6-5 and TRBJ1-1; D possibly corresponds to TRBD1 (5 bases). The CDR3 DNA reads TGTGCCAGCAGTTACGTCCCGGGGGACACTGAAGCTTTCTTT. Translation gives CASSYVPGDTEAFF.